This record concerns one T cell receptor (beta chain) sequence. The target of this receptor is not known. Qualities for individual bases were not recorded, and no much larger clone is one base off. This entry comes from a study of tissue T cells after allogeneic stem cell transplantation (dated by TCRdb to between 2020 and 2023). Describing the broader study: Over an approximately three-year period, about seven adult allo-HCT recipients with steroid-refractory GVHD were prospectively enrolled in a research-autopsy study. The human part of the study was a prospective observational study with no blinding and no randomization. All GVHD patients had gastrointestinal GVHD and received several lines of GVHD-directed therapy; five also had skin involvement. Using research autopsies of patients with and without GVHD, plus mouse models of GVHD, the study profiled TCR beta repertoires across many tissues. For viably preserved blood and marrow, CD3+ T cells were flow-sorted when cell numbers allowed, whereas DNA was extracted directly from smaller samples. A handful of GVHD patients had pre-transplant PBMCs available, and those PBMCs were of recipient origin. All GVHD patients received grafts from donors, four unmodified and three CD34-selected to deplete T cells. The research as a whole found: A small and clinically heterogeneous patient cohort was studied, and sampling depth was acknowledged as a limitation. Only a few T cell clones appeared in more than one patient, yet motif-based clustering showed tissue-specific repertoire signatures that were shared between patients. In both patients and mice, T cells from blood and spleen picked up only a limited part of the TCR repertoire that was detected in tissues. Within patients, how anatomically similar tissues were was a major factor shaping TCR repertoire composition, regardless of disease or transplant status. Which tissue TCRs were alloreactive or antigen-specific was not determined in the study, and some clones might have been persisting host cells.

The time point tag for this specimen amounts to: recipient (host-origin) PBMCs collected before allo-HCT. Library prep was done by the immunoSEQ multiplex PCR assay. Adaptive Biotechnologies performed TCRbeta CDR3 sequencing at survey depth and reported CDR3 sequences, V/J genes, productive frequency, and template counts. TCR beta CDR3 regions were amplified from genomic DNA instead of RNA. The study's processing was this. Jensen-Shannon divergence served to quantify pairwise repertoire overlap between tissues, with 0 meaning identical and 1 meaning complete divergence. Tissues were grouped by single-linkage agglomerative hierarchical clustering of pairwise JSD values, and the clustering results were shown as dendrograms. GLIPH2 was run on all patient samples with simulation_depth 1000, kmer_min_depth 3 and cdr3_length_cutoff 8, and groups with more than two unique CDR3s were retained. In a standardized tissue-overlap score, Jaccard GLIPH-group overlap across patients was extrapolated to a standard repertoire size of 1000 clones. Linear mixed-effect models, with tissue as a fixed effect and individual as a random effect, were used to test how diversity related to clinical or experimental variables. In TCRdb, the immuneACCESS table is reduced to in-frame sequences with V and J assigned. These tables do not hold every clone; where another copy was compared, an unresolved V gene accounts for under half, and the others remain unexplained. Clonal size and the V and J genes are those of that table, whereas D and trimming came from the DNA. The sample table shows about 43,000 clones, and around nine tenths are seen once. Approximately 3.6% of the sample belongs to the ten largest clones.

This specimen was blood, taken before transplantation. The source is a woman aged 40 to 75 who later had graft-versus-host disease after an allogeneic stem cell transplant.

The bases read TGTGCCAGCAGTTACCTGAGCGGGACAGCCAACTATGGCTACACCTTC. This yields the protein CASSYLSGTANYGYTF. The chain links TRBV27 with TRBJ1-2; 7 central bases correspond to TRBD1. The germline V gene encodes CDR1 MNHEY and CDR2 SMNVEV (reference sequence). Inclusive of the bounding cysteine and phenylalanine, the CDR3 is 16 residues long. Of all the DNA, just the CDR3 is kept, 48 bases in frame from base 1. V ends up 4 bases short and J 2 bases short, with an unmatched junction base count of 10.